This TCR delta chain is drawn from a study of gamma-delta T cells after stem cell transplantation. This clone was seen ten or more times. TCRdb reran clone calling via CATT on the RT-PCR reads. The sample contains thousands of delta-chain clones, approximately 14% of which appear only once. There are 24 residues in the CDR3. Trimming at V came to 3 bases and at J to 0 bases, leaving 20 bases not matched to a gene. In germline, CDR1 is GEAIGNYY, CDR2 EKD. V is TRDV2 and J is TRDJ3, with TRDD3 matching 12 bases. Sequencing was carried out using gamma-delta T cells. This clonotype was sampled from a human donor. It is not recorded whose cells these are; they may come from a transplant donor. The CDR3 bases are TGTGCCTGTGACGCTCCCAACTGGGGGATACCCTATTTGGGTAGCTCCTGGGACACCCGACAGATGTTTTTC. Translated: CACDAPNWGIPYLGSSWDTRQMFF.